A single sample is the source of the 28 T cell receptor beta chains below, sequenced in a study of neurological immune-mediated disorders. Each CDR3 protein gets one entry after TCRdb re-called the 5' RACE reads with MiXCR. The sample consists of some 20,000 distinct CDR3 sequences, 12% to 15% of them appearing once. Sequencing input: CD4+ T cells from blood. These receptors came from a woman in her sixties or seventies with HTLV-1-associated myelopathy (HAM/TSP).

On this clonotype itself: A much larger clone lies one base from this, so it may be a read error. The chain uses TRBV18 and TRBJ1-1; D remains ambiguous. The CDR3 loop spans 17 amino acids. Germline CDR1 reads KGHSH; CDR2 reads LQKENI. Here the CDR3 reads CASSPIIRPGLNTEDFF. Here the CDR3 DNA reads TGTGCCAGCTCACCAATTATAAGGCCCGGGCTTAACACTGAAGATTTCTTT.

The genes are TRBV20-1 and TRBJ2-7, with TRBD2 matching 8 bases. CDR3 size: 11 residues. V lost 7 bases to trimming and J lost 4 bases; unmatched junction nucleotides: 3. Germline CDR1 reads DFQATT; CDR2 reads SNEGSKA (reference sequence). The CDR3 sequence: CSVAGGYEQYF. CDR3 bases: TGCAGTGTTGCGGGGGGTTACGAGCAGTACTTC.

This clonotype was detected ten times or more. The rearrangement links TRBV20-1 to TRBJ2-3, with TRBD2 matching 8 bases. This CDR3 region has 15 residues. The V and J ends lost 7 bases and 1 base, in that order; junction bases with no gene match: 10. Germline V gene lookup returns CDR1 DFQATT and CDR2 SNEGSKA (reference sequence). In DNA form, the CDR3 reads TGCAGTGTACGCCGGGGGGGTTCAGGCACAGATACGCAGTATTTT. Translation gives CSVRRGGSGTDTQYF.

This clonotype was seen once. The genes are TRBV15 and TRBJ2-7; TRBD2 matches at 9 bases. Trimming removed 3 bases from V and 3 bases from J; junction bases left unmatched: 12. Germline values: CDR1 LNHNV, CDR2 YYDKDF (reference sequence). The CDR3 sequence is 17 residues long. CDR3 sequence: CATSRLWGRGGIYEQYF. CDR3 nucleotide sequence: TGTGCCACCAGCAGGCTATGGGGGCGGGGGGGGATCTACGAGCAGTACTTC.

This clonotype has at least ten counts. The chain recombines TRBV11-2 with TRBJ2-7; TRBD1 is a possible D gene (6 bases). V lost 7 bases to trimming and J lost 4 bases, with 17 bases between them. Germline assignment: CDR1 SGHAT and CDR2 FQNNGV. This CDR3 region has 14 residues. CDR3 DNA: TGTGCCAGCACCCTCACAGGGAGTTCGTACGAGCAGTACTTC. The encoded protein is CASTLTGSSYEQYF.

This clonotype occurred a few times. DNA of the CDR3: TGTGCCAGCAGTGAAATTGGCGGGACGAGGGATTCACCCCTCCACTTT. Translation: CASSEIGGTRDSPLHF. V gene TRBV6-1 combines with J gene TRBJ1-6, with D tentatively TRBD1 (5 bases). Germline V lookup: CDR1 MNHNS, CDR2 SASEGT. The CDR3 has 16 residues. V shed 2 bases and J shed 8 bases, with 16 bases lying between them.

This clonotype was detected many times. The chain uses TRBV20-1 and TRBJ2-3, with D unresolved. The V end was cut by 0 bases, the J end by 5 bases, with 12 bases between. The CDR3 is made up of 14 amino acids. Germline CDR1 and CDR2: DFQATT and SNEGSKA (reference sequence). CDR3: CSARDTQPRDTQYF. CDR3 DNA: TGCAGTGCTAGAGATACCCAGCCGAGAGATACGCAGTATTTT.

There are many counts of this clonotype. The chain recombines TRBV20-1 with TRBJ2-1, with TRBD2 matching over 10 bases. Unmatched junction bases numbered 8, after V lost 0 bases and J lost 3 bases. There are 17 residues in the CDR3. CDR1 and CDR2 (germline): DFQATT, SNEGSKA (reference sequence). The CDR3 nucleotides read TGCAGTGCTAGAGATCCCTGGACTAGCGGATTCTACAATGAGCAGTTCTTC. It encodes CSARDPWTSGFYNEQFF.

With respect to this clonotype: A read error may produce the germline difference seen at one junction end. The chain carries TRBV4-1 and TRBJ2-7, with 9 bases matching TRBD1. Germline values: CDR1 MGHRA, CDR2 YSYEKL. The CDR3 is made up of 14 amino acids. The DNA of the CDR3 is TGCGCCAGCAGTCAAGACAGGGGGTTCTACGAGCAGTACTTC. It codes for CASSQDRGFYEQYF.

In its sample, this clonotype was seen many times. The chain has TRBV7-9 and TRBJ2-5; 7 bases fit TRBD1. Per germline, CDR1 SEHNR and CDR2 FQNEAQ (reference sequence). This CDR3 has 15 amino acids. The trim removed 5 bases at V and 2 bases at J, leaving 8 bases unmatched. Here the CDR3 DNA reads TGTGCCAGCAGCCCGTGGACAGGATTTCAAGAGACCCAGTACTTC. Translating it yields CASSPWTGFQETQYF.

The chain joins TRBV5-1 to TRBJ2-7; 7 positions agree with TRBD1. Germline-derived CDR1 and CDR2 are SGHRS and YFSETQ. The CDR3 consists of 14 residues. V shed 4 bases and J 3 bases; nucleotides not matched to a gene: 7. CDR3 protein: CASSLWTGHYEQYF. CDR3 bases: TGCGCCAGCAGCCTCTGGACAGGTCACTACGAGCAGTACTTC.

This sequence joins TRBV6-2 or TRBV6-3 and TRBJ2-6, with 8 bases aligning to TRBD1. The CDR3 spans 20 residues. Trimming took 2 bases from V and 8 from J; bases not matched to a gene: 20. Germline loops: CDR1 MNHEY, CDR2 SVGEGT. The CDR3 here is CASSYPTPGQAFSWSNVLTF. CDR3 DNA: TGTGCCAGCAGTTACCCGACACCGGGACAGGCTTTCTCTTGGTCCAACGTCCTGACTTTC.

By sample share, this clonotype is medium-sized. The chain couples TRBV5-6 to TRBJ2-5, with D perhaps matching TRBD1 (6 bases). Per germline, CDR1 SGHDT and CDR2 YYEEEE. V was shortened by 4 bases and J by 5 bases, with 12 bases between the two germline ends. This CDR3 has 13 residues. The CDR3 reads CASSQTGGETQYF. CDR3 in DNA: TGTGCCAGCAGCCAGACAGGCGGGGAGACCCAGTACTTC. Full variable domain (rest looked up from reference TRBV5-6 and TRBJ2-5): DAGVTQSPTHLIKTRGQQVTLRCSPKSGHDTVSWYQQALGQGPQFIFQYYEEEERQRGNFPDRFSGHQFPNYSSELNVNALLLGDSALYLCASSQTGGETQYFGPGTRLLVL.

CDR3 bases: TGCAGCGTTGAAAATCTAGGGACAGGGGCCTACAATGAGCAGTTCTTC. Protein product: CSVENLGTGAYNEQFF. This chain connects TRBV29-1 to TRBJ2-1; 10 bases fit TRBD1. Germline CDR1 is SQVTM and CDR2 is ANQGSEA. The CDR3 covers 16 residues. The V gene end was trimmed by 2 bases and the J gene end by 2 bases; junction bases not matched to a gene: 6.

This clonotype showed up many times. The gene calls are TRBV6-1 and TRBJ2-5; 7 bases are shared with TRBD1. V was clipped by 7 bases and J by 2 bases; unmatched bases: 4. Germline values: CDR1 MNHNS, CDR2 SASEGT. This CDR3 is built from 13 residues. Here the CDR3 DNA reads TGTGCCAGCACCCTGGGACAGCAAGAGACCCAGTACTTC. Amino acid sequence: CASTLGQQETQYF.

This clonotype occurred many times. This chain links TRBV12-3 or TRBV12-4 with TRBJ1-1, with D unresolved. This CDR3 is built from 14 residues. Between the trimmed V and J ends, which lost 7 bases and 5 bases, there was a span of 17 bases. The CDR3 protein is CASTRRQERTEAFF. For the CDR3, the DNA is TGTGCCAGCACCCGGCGGCAGGAGAGGACTGAAGCTTTCTTT.

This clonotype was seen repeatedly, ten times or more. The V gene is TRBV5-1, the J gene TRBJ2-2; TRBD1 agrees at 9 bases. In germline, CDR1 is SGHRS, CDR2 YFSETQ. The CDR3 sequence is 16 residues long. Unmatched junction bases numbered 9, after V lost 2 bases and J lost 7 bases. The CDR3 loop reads CASSFLQGAQGGELFF. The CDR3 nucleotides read TGCGCCAGCAGCTTCCTACAGGGGGCGCAGGGCGGGGAGCTGTTTTTT.

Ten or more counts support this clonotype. Here the CDR3 reads CASSLDSGPYGYTF. In nucleotides, the CDR3 is TGTGCCAGCAGCTTAGATTCGGGGCCTTATGGCTACACCTTC. The chain combines TRBV7-8 with TRBJ1-2, with D possibly matching TRBD1 (5 bases). In germline, CDR1 is SGHVS, CDR2 FQNEAQ. The germline V and J ends were trimmed by 1 base and 5 bases, with 11 bases remaining between them. This CDR3 comprises 14 residues.

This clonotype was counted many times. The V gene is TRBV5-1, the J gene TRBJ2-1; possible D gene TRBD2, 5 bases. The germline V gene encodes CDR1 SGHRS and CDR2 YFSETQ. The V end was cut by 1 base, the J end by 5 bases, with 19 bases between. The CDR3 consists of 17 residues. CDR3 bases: TGCGCCAGCAGCTTGTCCCCAGGCGGGTTGGGGAACAATGAGCAGTTCTTC. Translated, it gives CASSLSPGGLGNNEQFF.

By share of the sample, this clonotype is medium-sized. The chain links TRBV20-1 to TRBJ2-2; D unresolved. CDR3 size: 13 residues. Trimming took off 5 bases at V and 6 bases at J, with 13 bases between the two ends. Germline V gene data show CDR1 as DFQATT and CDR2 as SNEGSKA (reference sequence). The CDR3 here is CSAYEAGAGELFF. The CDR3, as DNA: TGCAGTGCTTACGAAGCAGGCGCCGGGGAGCTGTTTTTT.

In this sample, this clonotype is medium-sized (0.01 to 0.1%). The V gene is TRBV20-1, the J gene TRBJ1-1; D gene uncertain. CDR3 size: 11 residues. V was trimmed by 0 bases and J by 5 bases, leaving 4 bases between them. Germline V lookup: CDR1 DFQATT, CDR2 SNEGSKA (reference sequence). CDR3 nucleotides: TGCAGTGCTAGAGAAGGGACTGAAGCTTTCTTT. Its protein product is CSAREGTEAFF.

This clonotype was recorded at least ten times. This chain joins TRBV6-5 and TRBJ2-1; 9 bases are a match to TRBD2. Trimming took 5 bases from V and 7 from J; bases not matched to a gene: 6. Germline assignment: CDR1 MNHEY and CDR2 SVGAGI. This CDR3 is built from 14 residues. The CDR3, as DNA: TGTGCCAGCAGTCTTAGCGGGAGAAAGAATGAGCAGTTCTTC. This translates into CASSLSGRKNEQFF.

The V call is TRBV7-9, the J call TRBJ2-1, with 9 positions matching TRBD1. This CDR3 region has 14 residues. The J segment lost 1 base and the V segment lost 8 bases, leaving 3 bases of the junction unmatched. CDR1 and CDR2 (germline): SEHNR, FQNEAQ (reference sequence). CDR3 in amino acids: CASLDRGSYNEQFF. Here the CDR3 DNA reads TGTGCCAGCCTGGACAGGGGTTCCTACAATGAGCAGTTCTTC. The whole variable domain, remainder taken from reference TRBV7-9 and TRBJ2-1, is DTGVSQNPRHKITKRGQNVTFRCDPISEHNRLYWYRQTLGQGPEFLTYFQNEAQLEKSRLLSDRFSAERPKGSFSTLEIQRTEQGDSAMYLCASLDRGSYNEQFFGPGTRLTVL.

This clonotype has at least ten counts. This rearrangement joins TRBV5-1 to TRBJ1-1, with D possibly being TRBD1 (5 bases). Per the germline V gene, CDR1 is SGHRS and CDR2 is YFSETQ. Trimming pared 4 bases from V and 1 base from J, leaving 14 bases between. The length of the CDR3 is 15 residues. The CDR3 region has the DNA TGCGCCAGCAGCCGACTTGGGGGGAAGAACACTGAAGCTTTCTTT. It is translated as CASSRLGGKNTEAFF.

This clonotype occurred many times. CDR3 residues: CATSDRTSGANVLTF. CDR3 DNA: TGTGCCACCAGTGATCGGACCTCTGGGGCCAACGTCCTGACTTTC. The chain combines TRBV24-1 with TRBJ2-6; no definite D call. CDR1 is KGHDR, CDR2 SFDVKD, per germline. CDR3 length: 15 amino acids. V gave up 3 bases and J gave up 0 bases, with 5 bases separating them.

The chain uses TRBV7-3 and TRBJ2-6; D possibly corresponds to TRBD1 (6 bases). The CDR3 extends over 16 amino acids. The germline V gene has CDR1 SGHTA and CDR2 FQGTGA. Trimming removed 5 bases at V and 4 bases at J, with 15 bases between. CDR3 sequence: CASSAPQGLGANVLTF. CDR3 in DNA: TGTGCCAGCAGCGCGCCACAGGGTCTGGGGGCCAACGTCCTGACTTTC.

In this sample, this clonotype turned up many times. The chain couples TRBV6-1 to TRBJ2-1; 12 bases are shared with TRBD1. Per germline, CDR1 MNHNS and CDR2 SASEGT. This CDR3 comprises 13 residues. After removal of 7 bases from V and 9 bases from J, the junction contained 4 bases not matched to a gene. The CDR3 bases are TGTGCCAGCAAGGGACAGGGGGCGATTGAGCAGTTCTTC. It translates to CASKGQGAIEQFF.

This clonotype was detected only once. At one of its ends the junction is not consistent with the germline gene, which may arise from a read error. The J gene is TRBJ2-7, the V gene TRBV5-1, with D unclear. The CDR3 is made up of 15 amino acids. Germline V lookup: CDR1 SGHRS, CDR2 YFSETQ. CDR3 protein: CARSWKLRHSYEQYF. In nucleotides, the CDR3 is TGCGCCAGAAGCTGGAAATTGAGACACTCCTACGAGCAGTACTTC.